This TCR beta chain originates from a study of T cell repertoires in cytomegalovirus infection. About the research overall: CMV epitopes, recently identified HLA-C-restricted and well-studied HLA-B-restricted, were used. Signatures in public TCR beta sequences pointed to both CMV infection and matching HLA type. Study conclusions and caveats: Pooled public TCR beta family frequency picked out CMV carriers with the relevant HLA. The study found HLA-C-restricted CMV-specific TCR beta clonotypes dominating the ex vivo response.

TCRdb fed the reads into MiXCR, producing one record per CDR3 protein. The repertoire has about 330,000 distinct CDR3 sequences, about a third of them found once; the top ten carry approximately 13%. Trimming removed 0 bases from V and 2 bases from J, with 7 bases in between. Germline V gives CDR1 LGHNA, CDR2 YSLEER. The length of the CDR3 is 14 residues. As for this clonotype: Antigen: not known.

The rearrangement uses TRBV4-3 and TRBJ2-5; D remains unclear. The receptor was isolated from a human donor in good health (CMV status not recorded). Some clones in this sample may be carry-over from other donors' samples. Sample: cultured PBMCs, taken from culture after CMV antigen stimulation. CDR3 loop: CASSQDVGQETQYF. In DNA form, the CDR3 reads TGCGCCAGCAGCCAAGACGTCGGTCAAGAGACCCAGTACTTC.